This TCR beta chain derives from a study of T-cell memory formation after mild COVID-19. Background on the study: The study found TCR clusters largely donor specific. Study-level findings and limits: Mainly in CM and EM were contracting CD4+ clones; CD8+ were in EMRA. Prior to infection, memory already included some responding clones, suggesting cross-reactive memory joined.

This clonotype was found a few times. As yet, its antigen is unknown. Via MiXCR, TCRdb re-called the 5' RACE reads, giving one row per CDR3 protein. The sample holds about 140,000 distinct CDR3 sequences, 11% to 15% seen once. The CDR3 loop spans 15 amino acids. With 3 bases removed from V and 0 bases from J, the gap between germline ends came to 12 bases. The germline gives CDR1 KGHSH, CDR2 LQKENI. This chain uses TRBV18 with TRBJ2-7, with D possibly matching TRBD2 (6 bases). The clonotype comes from an adult woman who had mild COVID-19 (a few samples of this study predate the infection). Cell type and time point are not known. Sequences were obtained from PBMCs or a T cell subset sorted from them (not recorded which). This CDR3 reads CASSPGGSSSYEQYF. CDR3 nucleotide sequence: TGTGCCAGCTCACCCGGGGGATCTAGCTCCTACGAGCAGTACTTC.